Sequencing of this T cell receptor (beta chain) was carried out in a study of shared clonotypes between healthy human individuals. Study summary: The study enrolled a couple of women and three men aged 18 to 49.

Investigators divided CD4+ cells into CD45RA+ naive and CD45RA-negative memory subsets. In the case of this clone: Its target is not known.

Germline V lookup: CDR1 MDHEN, CDR2 SYDVKM. CDR3 size: 14 residues. V was pared by 8 bases and J by 4 bases, with 14 bases between. Study-wide results and limits: Relative to clonotypes present in all four donors, those not shared had lower generation probabilities.

Sequencing used immunoSEQ multiplex PCR; TCRdb keeps in-frame clones, though not all of them. The sample holds approximately 2,000,000 clones, around 90% seen once. The source material was naive CD4+ T cells from PBMCs. Described subset: CD45RA+ positively selected. J is TRBJ2-2 and V is TRBV28; TRBD2 might be the D (5 bases). This receptor was identified in a man aged 18 to 29 in good health. Some clones in this sample may be carry-over from other donors' samples. The CDR3 is CASHTPGSTGELFF. Here the CDR3 DNA reads TGTGCCAGCCACACCCCGGGGAGCACCGGGGAGCTGTTTTTT.